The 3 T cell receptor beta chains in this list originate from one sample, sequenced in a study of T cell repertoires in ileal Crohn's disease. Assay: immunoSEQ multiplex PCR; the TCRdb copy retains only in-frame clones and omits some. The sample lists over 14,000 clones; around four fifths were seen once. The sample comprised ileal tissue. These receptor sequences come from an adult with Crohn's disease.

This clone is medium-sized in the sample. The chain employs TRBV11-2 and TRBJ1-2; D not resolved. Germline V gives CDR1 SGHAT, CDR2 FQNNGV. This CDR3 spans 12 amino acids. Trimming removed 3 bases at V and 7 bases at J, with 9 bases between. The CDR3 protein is CASSFGRVGYTF. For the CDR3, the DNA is TGTGCCAGCAGCTTCGGGAGGGTTGGCTACACCTTC.

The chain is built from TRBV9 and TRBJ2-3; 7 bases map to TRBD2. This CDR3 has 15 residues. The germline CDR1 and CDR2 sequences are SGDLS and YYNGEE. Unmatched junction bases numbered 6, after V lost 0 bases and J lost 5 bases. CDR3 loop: CASSVGGGSIDTQYF. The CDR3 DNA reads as TGTGCCAGCAGCGTAGGGGGCGGGAGTATAGATACGCAGTATTTT.

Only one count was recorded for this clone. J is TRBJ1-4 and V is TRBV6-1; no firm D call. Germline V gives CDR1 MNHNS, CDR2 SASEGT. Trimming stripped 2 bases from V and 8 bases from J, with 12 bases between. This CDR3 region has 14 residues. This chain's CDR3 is CASSEPGYGEKLFF. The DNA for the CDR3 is TGTGCCAGCAGTGAACCCGGGTATGGGGAAAAACTGTTTTTT.